This T cell receptor beta chain is from a study of CD8 T cells in Susac syndrome. Reverse transcription of about 0.5 to 1 ug RNA was carried out with random hexamers. TCRdb fed the immunoSEQ multiplex PCR reads into MiXCR, producing one record per CDR3 protein. The sample includes about 200,000 distinct CDR3 sequences, approximately 95% of them seen just once. The germline gives CDR1 DFQATT, CDR2 SNEGSKA (reference sequence). The CDR3 length is 15 residues. Trimming took 1 base from V and 1 from J, leaving 14 bases between them. Sequencing was performed on CD4+ T cells from PBMCs. This chain links TRBV20-1 with TRBJ2-7; weak D call: TRBD2 (6 bases). The clonotype was recovered from a human donor in good health. The CDR3 region is CSARAPLGGSYEQYV. CDR3 DNA: TGCAGTGCTAGAGCCCCTCTCGGGGGTTCCTACGAGCAGTACGTC.